This TCR beta chain was found in a study of blood T cell repertoires in COVID-19. About the study: Sample material is recorded as cDNA or gDNA derived from T cells, B-cell-depleted T cells, or PBMCs.

In germline, CDR1 is MNHEY, CDR2 SVGAGI. With 5 bases clipped from V and 12 bases from J, the junction kept 10 bases outside the gene matches. CDR3 length equals 14 residues. In the authors' methods: Amplifying reference gene primers gave estimates of nucleated cell counts. Profiled with immunoSEQ multiplex PCR; TCRdb holds only in-frame clones, not every one. V, J and clone size derive from that table, while D and trimming were established from the DNA sequence. Of approximately 150,000 clones listed, around 83% are singletons. Sequences were obtained from peripheral blood. This sequence was found in a human donor in a cohort sampled during active COVID-19. The rearrangement uses TRBV6-5 and TRBJ1-6, with TRBD1 matching 7 bases. The CDR3: CASSRGQAALPLHF. As DNA, the CDR3 is TGTGCCAGCAGTAGAGGACAGGCGGCATTACCCCTCCACTTT.